Each of the 27 T cell receptor beta chains below was sequenced from the same sample in a study of blood T cell repertoires in COVID-19. The data were produced by immunoSEQ multiplex PCR, yet TCRdb's version contains in-frame clones alone and is incomplete. The sample gives about 220,000 clones, 70% to 90% of which show up once; roughly 2.2% is in the top ten. The sample taken for sequencing was peripheral blood. Receptor source: a woman between 65 and 79 years old with COVID-19, enrolled during active disease.

This chain joins TRBV19 and TRBJ1-2, with D unclear. Trimming took off 4 bases at V and 5 bases at J, with 8 bases between the two ends. The CDR3 runs to 12 residues. Germline CDR1 and CDR2: LNHDA and SQIVND (reference sequence). The CDR3 here is CASSTRDYGYTF. The CDR3 nucleotides read TGTGCCAGTAGTACCCGAGATTATGGCTACACCTTC.

This clone was counted a single time. The chain combines TRBV9 with TRBJ1-1, with D possibly matching TRBD1 (5 bases). Germline CDR1 is SGDLS and CDR2 is YYNGEE. The CDR3 runs 15 residues. V gave up 0 bases and J gave up 4 bases, with 13 bases separating them. The CDR3 region is CASSVGAGSATEAFF. The CDR3 region has the DNA TGTGCCAGCAGCGTAGGGGCAGGGTCGGCCACTGAAGCTTTCTTT.

The V gene is TRBV2, the J gene TRBJ1-4, with a tentative D call TRBD1 (5 bases). Trimming took off 6 bases at V and 8 bases at J, with 16 bases between the two ends. From germline, CDR1 is SNHLY and CDR2 FYNNEI. The CDR3 has 14 amino acids. DNA for the CDR3: TGTGCCAGCAGCCTAGGGGCCCTGGGGGAAAAACTGTTTTTT. Translated: CASSLGALGEKLFF.

This clone was seen just once. The chain links TRBV11-3 to TRBJ1-1; 8 bases are shared with TRBD1. V shed 7 bases and J 10 bases; nucleotides not matched to a gene: 8. In germline, CDR1 is SGHNT, CDR2 YENEEA. The CDR3 extends over 12 amino acids. CDR3 protein: CASNPGQGGAFF. DNA for the CDR3: TGTGCCAGCAATCCCGGACAGGGTGGAGCTTTCTTT.

This clone has more than one count but fewer than ten. The chain carries TRBV27 and TRBJ1-5; TRBD1 is a possible D gene (5 bases). V lost 7 bases and J 1 base, leaving 11 bases between the germline ends. From germline, CDR1 is MNHEY and CDR2 SMNVEV (reference sequence). The length of the CDR3 is 14 residues. The CDR3 nucleotides are TGTGCCAGCAAGGGGCACCAGAGCAATCAGCCCCAGCATTTT. Residues: CASKGHQSNQPQHF.

V and J are TRBV10-1 and TRBJ1-4; the match to TRBD1 covers 9 bases. The germline V gene has CDR1 WNHNN and CDR2 SYGVQD (reference sequence). The CDR3 is 14 residues long. J lost 12 bases, V lost 2 bases, and 7 bases had no gene match. Here the CDR3 DNA reads TGCGCCAGCAGTGAGGGACAGGGGTTTAGAGAACTGTTTTTT. The encoded protein is CASSEGQGFRELFF.

This rearrangement joins TRBV11-3 to TRBJ1-6; D is uncertain. The CDR3 loop spans 15 amino acids. CDR1 SGHNT and CDR2 YENEEA come from the germline V gene. V dropped 1 base and J dropped 8 bases, with 12 bases sitting between them. CDR3 protein: CASSLGVATDSPLHF. Written as DNA, the CDR3 is TGTGCCAGCAGCTTAGGGGTGGCCACAGATTCACCCCTCCACTTT.

The V call is TRBV3-1 (or the pseudogene TRBV3-2), the J call TRBJ1-2; maybe TRBD1 (6 bases). Germline-derived CDR1 and CDR2 are LGHDT and YNNKEL (reference sequence). This CDR3 is 15 amino acids long. V dropped 3 bases and J dropped 1 base, with 12 bases sitting between them. CDR3 sequence: CASSHPRGRNYGYTF. CDR3 coding DNA: TGTGCCAGCAGCCACCCCAGGGGACGTAACTATGGCTACACCTTC.

The rearrangement joins TRBV19 to TRBJ1-2; D not resolved. Germline V gene lookup returns CDR1 LNHDA and CDR2 SQIVND (reference sequence). The CDR3 loop spans 14 amino acids. The V end was cut by 6 bases, the J end by 2 bases, with 13 bases between. CDR3 loop: CASRRDVGNYGYTF. The CDR3 coding sequence is TGTGCCAGTAGGCGGGATGTGGGCAACTATGGCTACACCTTC.

For the CDR3, the DNA is TGTGCCAGCAGCACAGGGAGCTCCTACAATGAGCAGTTCTTC. Amino acid sequence: CASSTGSSYNEQFF. V usage is TRBV27 and J usage is TRBJ2-1; D may be TRBD1 (6 bases). The CDR3 runs to 14 residues. CDR1 MNHEY and CDR2 SMNVEV come from the germline V gene (reference sequence). The V and J ends lost 6 bases and 0 bases respectively, with 9 bases between them.

The genes are TRBV3-1 (or the pseudogene TRBV3-2) and TRBJ1-5, with D uncertain. This CDR3 region has 14 residues. Trimming took 3 bases from V and 1 from J, leaving 7 bases between them. The germline V gene has CDR1 LGHDT and CDR2 YNNKEL (reference sequence). CDR3: CASSHGLSNQPQHF. The DNA for the CDR3 is TGTGCCAGCAGCCACGGACTGAGCAATCAGCCCCAGCATTTT.

This clone has only a few counts. The V call is TRBV4-1, the J call TRBJ2-3; TRBD2 agrees at 14 bases. The CDR3 is 17 residues long. V gave up 3 bases and J gave up 2 bases; unmatched junction bases: 4. In germline, CDR1 is MGHRA, CDR2 YSYEKL. The CDR3, as DNA: TGCGCCAGCAGCCAGAGACTAGCGGGGGGGACCACAGATACGCAGTATTTT. Encoded protein: CASSQRLAGGTTDTQYF.

About this clone itself: Compared with germline, one end of the junction differs, possibly owing to a read error. The J gene is TRBJ2-7, the V gene TRBV7-3; 9 bases are shared with TRBD1. Germline V gene sequence: CDR1 SGHTA, CDR2 FQGTGA. This CDR3 has 15 amino acids. CDR3 amino acids: CASSTTGGASDEQYF. The CDR3 region has the DNA TGTGCCAGCAGCACCACAGGGGGCGCCTCCGACGAGCAGTACTTC.

This clone came up once. The chain is built from TRBV3-1 (or the pseudogene TRBV3-2) and TRBJ1-4; TRBD1 aligns across 7 bases. The CDR3 length is 14 residues. CDR1 and CDR2 (germline): LGHDT, YNNKEL (reference sequence). V lost 2 bases to trimming and J lost 8 bases; unmatched junction nucleotides: 5. This CDR3 is CASSQQGGGEKLFF. DNA of the CDR3: TGTGCCAGCAGCCAACAGGGGGGAGGAGAAAAACTGTTTTTT.

The V gene is TRBV18, the J gene TRBJ1-4, with TRBD1 matching over 9 bases. CDR1 and CDR2 from the germline V gene are KGHSH and LQKENI. Losses at the gene ends were 6 bases for V and 8 bases for J; bases not matched to a gene: 7. CDR3 length: 14 amino acids. The CDR3 protein is CASSTGTGLEKLFF. CDR3 bases: TGTGCCAGCTCTACCGGGACAGGGTTAGAAAAACTGTTTTTT.

Ten or more counts support this clone. The chain carries TRBV5-1 and TRBJ1-2; 12 bases are shared with TRBD1. The germline CDR1 and CDR2 sequences are SGHRS and YFSETQ. This CDR3 is 16 amino acids long. J was trimmed by 8 bases and V by 3 bases; bases with no gene match: 11. This chain's CDR3 is CASSWVSGTGGGGYTF. The CDR3 nucleotides are TGCGCCAGCAGCTGGGTTTCCGGGACAGGGGGCGGCGGCTACACCTTC.

Only one count was recorded for this clone. The J gene is TRBJ2-1, the V gene TRBV19, with 11 positions matching TRBD2. CDR3 length equals 16 residues. V lost 5 bases and J lost 5; bases outside the gene matches: 8. Germline V gene sequence: CDR1 LNHDA, CDR2 SQIVND (reference sequence). As DNA, the CDR3 is TGTGCCAGTAGTCCCCTAGCGGGAGGTCCTAACAATGAGCAGTTCTTC. Its translation: CASSPLAGGPNNEQFF.

The V and J genes are TRBV25-1 and TRBJ2-3; the D gene is possibly TRBD1 (5 bases). V dropped 6 bases and J dropped 3 bases, with 10 bases sitting between them. The CDR3 is 13 residues long. Germline CDR1 reads MGHDK; CDR2 reads SYGVNS. DNA of the CDR3: TGTGCCAGCAGAAAGCAGGGAACAGATACGCAGTATTTT. Residues: CASRKQGTDTQYF.

This clone was recorded only once. The chain carries TRBV7-2 and TRBJ1-4; perhaps TRBD1 as D (5 bases). Germline CDR1 SGHTA, CDR2 FQGNSA. The ends were cut back, 7 bases at V and 8 bases at J, with 17 bases in the middle. The CDR3 totals 14 residues. In DNA, the CDR3 is TGTGCCAGCACCCCAGGGAACGGTCGAGAAAAACTGTTTTTT. This codes for CASTPGNGREKLFF.

This clone was recorded a few times. V gene TRBV7-8 combines with J gene TRBJ2-1; a weak D match, TRBD1 (6 bases). The germline V gene encodes CDR1 SGHVS and CDR2 FQNEAQ. V was cut by 1 base and J by 12 bases, with 19 bases left in between. The CDR3 has 15 residues. CDR3 region: CASSLDRVRLGRQFF. The DNA of the CDR3 is TGTGCCAGCAGCTTAGACAGGGTCAGGCTTGGGAGGCAGTTCTTC.

V and J are TRBV13 and TRBJ2-3; 11 bases are a match to TRBD2. This CDR3 contains 18 residues. Germline V CDR1 and CDR2: PRHDT, FYEKMQ (reference sequence). Losses at the gene ends were 4 bases for V and 2 bases for J; bases not matched to a gene: 11. The CDR3 sequence is CASSSGTSGVTFTDTQYF. CDR3 nucleotides: TGTGCCAGCAGCTCCGGGACTAGCGGCGTCACGTTCACAGATACGCAGTATTTT. Combining the CDR3 with reference TRBV13 and TRBJ2-3 gives the whole variable domain AAGVIQSPRHLIKEKRETATLKCYPIPRHDTVYWYQQGPGQDPQFLISFYEKMQSDKGSIPDRFSAQQFSDYHSELNMSSLELGDSALYFCASSSGTSGVTFTDTQYFGPGTRLTVL.

The chain uses TRBV7-3 and TRBJ2-3; perhaps TRBD2 as D (6 bases). Germline CDR1 reads SGHTA; CDR2 reads FQGTGA. The length of the CDR3 is 15 residues. Deletions cut 5 bases from V and 1 base from J, with 13 bases between. Here the CDR3 DNA reads TGTGCCAGCAGCCCCGGGGGTAGAGGCACAGATACGCAGTATTTT. The encoded protein is CASSPGGRGTDTQYF.

The rearrangement uses TRBV9 and TRBJ2-3, with TRBD2 matching 7 bases. V shed 4 bases, J shed 5 bases, and the junction held 19 bases outside the gene matches. This CDR3 region has 18 residues. Germline CDR1 reads SGDLS; CDR2 reads YYNGEE. The CDR3 region has the DNA TGTGCCAGCAGCCCTCCTACCTGGAGGAGCGGGGCGGAAGATACGCAGTATTTT. Its translation is CASSPPTWRSGAEDTQYF.

This clone was detected only a few times. DNA for the CDR3: TGCGCCAGCAGCTTGGGAGTCACCGGGGAGCTGTTTTTT. Its protein product is CASSLGVTGELFF. The chain carries TRBV5-1 and TRBJ2-2; no firm D call. Trimming cost V 0 bases and J 4 bases, with 4 bases left between them. This CDR3 contains 13 residues. CDR1 and CDR2 from the germline V gene are SGHRS and YFSETQ.

This clone was counted once. The chain has TRBV9 and TRBJ1-1; 8 positions agree with TRBD1. Germline V gives CDR1 SGDLS, CDR2 YYNGEE. This CDR3 has 17 amino acids. The V and J ends lost 0 bases and 3 bases, in that order; junction bases with no gene match: 10. The CDR3 DNA reads as TGTGCCAGCAGCGTAGTACCGGCAGGGGGCGCGTACACTGAAGCTTTCTTT. Translated: CASSVVPAGGAYTEAFF.

The rearrangement uses TRBV21-1 and TRBJ1-3. TRBV21-1 corresponds to a pseudogene. This CDR3 has 10 amino acids. The CDR3 sequence is CASARNTIYF. The CDR3 DNA reads TGTGCCAGCGCGAGAAACACCATATATTTT.

CDR3 sequence (DNA): TGTGCCAGCAGCCCTACCAGACTAGCGGGATATGAGACCCAGTACTTC. Amino acid sequence: CASSPTRLAGYETQYF. The genes are TRBV5-5 and TRBJ2-5; 11 nucleotides align to TRBD2. The CDR3 covers 16 residues. With V trimmed by 4 bases and J by 5 bases, 10 bases remained unmatched. The germline gives CDR1 SGHKS, CDR2 YYEKEE (reference sequence).